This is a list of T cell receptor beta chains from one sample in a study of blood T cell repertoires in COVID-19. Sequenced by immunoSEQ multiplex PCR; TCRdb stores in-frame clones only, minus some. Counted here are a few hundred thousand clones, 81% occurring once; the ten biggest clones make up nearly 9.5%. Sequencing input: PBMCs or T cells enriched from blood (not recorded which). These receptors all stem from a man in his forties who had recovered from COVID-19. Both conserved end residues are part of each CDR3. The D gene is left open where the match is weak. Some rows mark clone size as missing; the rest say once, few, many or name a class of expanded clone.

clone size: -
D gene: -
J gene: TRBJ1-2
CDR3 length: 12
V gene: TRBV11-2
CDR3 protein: CASSNPAGGYTF
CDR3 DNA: TGTGCCAGCAGCAACCCGGCGGGGGGCTACACCTTC

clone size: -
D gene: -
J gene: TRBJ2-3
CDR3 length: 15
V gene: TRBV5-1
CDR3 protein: CASSSTGYVPDTQYF
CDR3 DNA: TGCGCCAGCAGCTCTACAGGGTACGTTCCAGATACGCAGTATTTT

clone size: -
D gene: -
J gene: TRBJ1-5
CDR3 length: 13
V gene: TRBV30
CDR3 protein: CAWSVHPGQPQHF
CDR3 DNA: TGTGCCTGGAGTGTACACCCCGGGCAGCCCCAGCATTTT

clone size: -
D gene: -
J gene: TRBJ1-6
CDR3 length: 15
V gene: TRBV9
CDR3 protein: CASSEWGDPNSPLHF
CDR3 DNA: TGTGCCAGCAGCGAGTGGGGGGATCCTAATTCACCCCTCCACTTT

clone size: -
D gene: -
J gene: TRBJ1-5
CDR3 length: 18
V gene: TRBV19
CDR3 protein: CASSIERAGFSLNQPQHF
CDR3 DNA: TGTGCCAGTAGTATAGAGAGGGCCGGATTTTCTCTCAATCAGCCCCAGCATTTT

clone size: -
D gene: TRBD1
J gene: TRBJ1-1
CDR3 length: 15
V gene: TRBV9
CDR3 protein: CASSVLPAGGSEAFF
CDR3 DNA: TGTGCCAGCAGCGTACTCCCTGCAGGGGGCTCTGAAGCTTTCTTT

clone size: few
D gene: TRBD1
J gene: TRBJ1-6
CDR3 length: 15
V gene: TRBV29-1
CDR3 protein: CSVEILNTGDSPLHF
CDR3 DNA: TGCAGCGTTGAAATACTTAATACAGGGGACTCACCCCTCCACTTT

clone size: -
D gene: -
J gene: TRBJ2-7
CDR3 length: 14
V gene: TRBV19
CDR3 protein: CASSTWTGGYEQYF
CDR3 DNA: TGTGCCAGTAGTACCTGGACAGGAGGGTACGAGCAGTACTTC

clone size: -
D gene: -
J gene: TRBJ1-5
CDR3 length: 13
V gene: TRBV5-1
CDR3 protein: CASSLALGQPQHF
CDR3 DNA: TGCGCCAGCAGCTTGGCCCTAGGTCAGCCCCAGCATTTT

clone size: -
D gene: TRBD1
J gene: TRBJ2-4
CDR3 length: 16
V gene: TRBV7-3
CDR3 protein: CASSLLPSPGGEARYF
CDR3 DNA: TGTGCCAGCAGCTTACTCCCGTCGCCAGGGGGCGAGGCGAGGTACTTC

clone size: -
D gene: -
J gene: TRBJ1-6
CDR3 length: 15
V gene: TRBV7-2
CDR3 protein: CASSPFAGPNSPLHF
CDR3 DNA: TGTGCCAGCAGCCCCTTTGCAGGGCCTAATTCACCCCTCCACTTT

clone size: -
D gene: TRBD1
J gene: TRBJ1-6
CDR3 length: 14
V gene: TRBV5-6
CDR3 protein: CASSTGVPNSPLHF
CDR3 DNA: TGTGCCAGCAGCACAGGGGTGCCAAATTCACCCCTCCACTTT

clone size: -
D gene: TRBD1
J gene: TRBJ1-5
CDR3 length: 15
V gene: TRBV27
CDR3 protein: CASSRTTGGNQPQHF
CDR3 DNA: TGTGCCAGCAGTCGTACTACAGGGGGCAATCAGCCCCAGCATTTT

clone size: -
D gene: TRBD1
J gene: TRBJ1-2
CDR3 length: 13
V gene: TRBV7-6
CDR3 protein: CASSRDRMYGYTF
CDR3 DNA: TGTGCCAGCAGCCGGGACAGGATGTATGGCTACACCTTC

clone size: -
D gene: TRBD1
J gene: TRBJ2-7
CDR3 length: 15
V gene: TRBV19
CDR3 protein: CASSARDRGSYEQYF
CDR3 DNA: TGTGCCAGTAGTGCCCGGGACAGGGGATCCTACGAGCAGTACTTC